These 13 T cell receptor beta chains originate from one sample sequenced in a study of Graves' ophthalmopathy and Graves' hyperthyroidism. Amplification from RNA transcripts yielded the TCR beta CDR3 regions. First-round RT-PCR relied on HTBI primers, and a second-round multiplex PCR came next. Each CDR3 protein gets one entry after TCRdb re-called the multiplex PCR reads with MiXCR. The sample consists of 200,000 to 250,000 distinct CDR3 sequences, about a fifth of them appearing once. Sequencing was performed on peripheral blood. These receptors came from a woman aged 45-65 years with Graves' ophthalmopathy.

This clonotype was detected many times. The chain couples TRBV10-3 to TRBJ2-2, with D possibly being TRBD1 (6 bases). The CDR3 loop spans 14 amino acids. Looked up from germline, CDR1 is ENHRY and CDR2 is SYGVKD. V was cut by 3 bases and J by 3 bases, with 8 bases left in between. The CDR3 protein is CAISEAGDTGELFF. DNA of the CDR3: TGTGCCATCAGTGAAGCAGGGGACACCGGGGAGCTGTTTTTT.

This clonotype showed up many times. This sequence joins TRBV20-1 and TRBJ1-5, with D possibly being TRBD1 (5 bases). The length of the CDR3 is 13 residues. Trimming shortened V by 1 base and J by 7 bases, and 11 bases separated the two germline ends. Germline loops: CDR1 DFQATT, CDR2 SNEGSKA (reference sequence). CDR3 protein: CSARAGSRQPQHF. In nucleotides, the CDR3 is TGCAGTGCTAGAGCAGGGTCCCGGCAGCCCCAGCATTTT.

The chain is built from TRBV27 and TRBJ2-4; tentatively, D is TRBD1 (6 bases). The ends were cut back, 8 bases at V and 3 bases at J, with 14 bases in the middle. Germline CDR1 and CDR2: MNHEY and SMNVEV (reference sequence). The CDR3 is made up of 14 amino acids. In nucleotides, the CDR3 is TGTGCCAGCGCGACCGGGACACGCAAAAACATTCAGTACTTC. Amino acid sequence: CASATGTRKNIQYF.

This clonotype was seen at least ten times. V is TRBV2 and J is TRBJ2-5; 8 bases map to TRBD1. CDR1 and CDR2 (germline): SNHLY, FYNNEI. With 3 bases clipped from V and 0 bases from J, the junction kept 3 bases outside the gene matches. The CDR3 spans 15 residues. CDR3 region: CASSDNRGNQETQYF. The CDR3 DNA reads TGTGCCAGCAGTGACAACAGGGGGAACCAAGAGACCCAGTACTTC.

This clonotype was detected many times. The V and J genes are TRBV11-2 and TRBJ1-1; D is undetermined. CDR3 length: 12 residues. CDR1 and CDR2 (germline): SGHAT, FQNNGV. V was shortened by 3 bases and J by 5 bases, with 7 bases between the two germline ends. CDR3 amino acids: CASSFTFTEAFF. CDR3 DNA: TGTGCCAGCAGCTTCACGTTTACTGAAGCTTTCTTT.

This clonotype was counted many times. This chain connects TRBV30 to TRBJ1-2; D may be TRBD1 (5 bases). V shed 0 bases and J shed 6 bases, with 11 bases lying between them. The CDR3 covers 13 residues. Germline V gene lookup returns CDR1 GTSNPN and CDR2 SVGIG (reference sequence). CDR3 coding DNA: TGTGCCTGGAGTGTACAAGGGGTTCATGGCTACACCTTC. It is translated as CAWSVQGVHGYTF.

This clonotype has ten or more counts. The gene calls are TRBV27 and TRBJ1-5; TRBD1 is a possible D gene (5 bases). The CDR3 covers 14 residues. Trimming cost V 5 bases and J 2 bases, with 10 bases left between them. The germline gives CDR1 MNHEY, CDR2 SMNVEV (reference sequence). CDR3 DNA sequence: TGTGCCAGCAGTGAGTGGGGGGGCAATCAGCCCCAGCATTTT. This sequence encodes CASSEWGGNQPQHF.

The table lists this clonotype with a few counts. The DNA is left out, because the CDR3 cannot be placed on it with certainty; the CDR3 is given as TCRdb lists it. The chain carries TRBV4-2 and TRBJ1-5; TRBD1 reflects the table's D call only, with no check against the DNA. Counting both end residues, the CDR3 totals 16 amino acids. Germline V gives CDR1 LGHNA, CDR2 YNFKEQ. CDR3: CASSQDSGQGDQPQHF.

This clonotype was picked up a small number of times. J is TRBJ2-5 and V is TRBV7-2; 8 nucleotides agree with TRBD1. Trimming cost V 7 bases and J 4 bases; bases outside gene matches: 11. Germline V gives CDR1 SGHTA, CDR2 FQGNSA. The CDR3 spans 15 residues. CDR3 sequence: CASTQGATAGETQYF. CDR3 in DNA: TGTGCCAGCACCCAGGGGGCAACAGCGGGAGAGACCCAGTACTTC.

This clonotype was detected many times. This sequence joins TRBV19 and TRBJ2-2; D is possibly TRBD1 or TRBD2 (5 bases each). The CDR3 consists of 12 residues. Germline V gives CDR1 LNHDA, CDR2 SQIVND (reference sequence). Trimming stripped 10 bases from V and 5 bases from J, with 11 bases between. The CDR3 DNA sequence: TGTGCCACCCTGGGGGAGACCGGGGAGCTGTTTTTT. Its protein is CATLGETGELFF.

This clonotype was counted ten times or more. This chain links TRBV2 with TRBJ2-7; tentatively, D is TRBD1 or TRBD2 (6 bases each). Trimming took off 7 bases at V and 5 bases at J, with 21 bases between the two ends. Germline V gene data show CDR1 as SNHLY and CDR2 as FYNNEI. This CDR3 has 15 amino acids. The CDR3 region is CASTSEGDWRDEQYF. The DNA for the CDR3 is TGTGCCAGCACCTCGGAGGGGGACTGGCGCGACGAGCAGTACTTC. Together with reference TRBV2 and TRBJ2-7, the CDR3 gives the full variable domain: EPEVTQTPSHQVTQMGQEVILRCVPISNHLYFYWYRQILGQKVEFLVSFYNNEISEKSEIFDDQFSVERPDGSNFTLKIRSTKLEDSAMYFCASTSEGDWRDEQYFGPGTRLTVT.

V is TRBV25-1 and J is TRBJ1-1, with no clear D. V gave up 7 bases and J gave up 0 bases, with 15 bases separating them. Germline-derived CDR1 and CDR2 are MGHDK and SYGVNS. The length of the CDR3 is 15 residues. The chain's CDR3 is CASMENTNVNTEAFF. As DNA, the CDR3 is TGTGCCAGCATGGAGAACACTAATGTGAACACTGAAGCTTTCTTT. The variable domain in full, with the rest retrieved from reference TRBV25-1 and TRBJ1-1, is EADIYQTPRYLVIGTGKKITLECSQTMGHDKMYWYQQDPGMELHLIHYSYGVNSTEKGDLSSESTVSRIRTEHFPLTLESARPSHTSQYLCASMENTNVNTEAFFGQGTRLTVV.

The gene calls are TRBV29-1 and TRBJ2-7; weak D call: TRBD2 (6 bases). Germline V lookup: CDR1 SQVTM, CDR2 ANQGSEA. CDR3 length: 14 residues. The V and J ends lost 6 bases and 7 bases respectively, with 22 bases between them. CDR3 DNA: TGCAGCGTCGGACGAAAGGGTAGCGGTGGTGAGCAGTACTTC. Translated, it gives CSVGRKGSGGEQYF.